This T cell receptor (beta chain) was documented in a study of T cell changes during pregnancy in multiple sclerosis. CDR1 is GTSNPN and CDR2 is SVGIG in the germline V gene (reference sequence). The CDR3 sequence is 12 residues long. Trimming stripped 0 bases from V and 4 bases from J, with 5 bases between. TCRdb keeps only in-frame clones here, not all; method: immunoSEQ multiplex PCR. The table lists tens of thousands of clones, around 90% of them singletons, with more than 0.9% in the top ten. The chain employs TRBV30 and TRBJ2-3; D is undetermined. This TCR was recovered from a female donor with multiple sclerosis, enrolled in a pregnancy study. The material was CD4+ T cells from peripheral blood mononuclear cells, obtained in the second trimester of pregnancy. The CDR3: CAWSVLPDTQYF. In DNA, the CDR3 is TGTGCCTGGAGTGTACTCCCAGATACGCAGTATTTT.